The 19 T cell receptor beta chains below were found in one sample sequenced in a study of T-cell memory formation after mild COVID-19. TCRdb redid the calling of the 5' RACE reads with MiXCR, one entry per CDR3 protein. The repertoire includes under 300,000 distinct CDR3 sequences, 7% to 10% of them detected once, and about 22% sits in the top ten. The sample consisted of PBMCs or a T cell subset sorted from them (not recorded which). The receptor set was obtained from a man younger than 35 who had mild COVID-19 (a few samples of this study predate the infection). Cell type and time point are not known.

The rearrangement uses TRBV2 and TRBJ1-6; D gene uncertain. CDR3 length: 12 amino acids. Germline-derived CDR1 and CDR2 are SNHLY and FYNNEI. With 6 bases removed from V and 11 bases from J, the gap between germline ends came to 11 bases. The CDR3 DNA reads TGTGCCAGCAGATCCGTAGGTACACCCCTCCACTTT. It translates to CASRSVGTPLHF. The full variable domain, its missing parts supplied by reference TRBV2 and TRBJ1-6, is EPEVTQTPSHQVTQMGQEVILRCVPISNHLYFYWYRQILGQKVEFLVSFYNNEISEKSEIFDDQFSVERPDGSNFTLKIRSTKLEDSAMYFCASRSVGTPLHFGNGTRLTVT.

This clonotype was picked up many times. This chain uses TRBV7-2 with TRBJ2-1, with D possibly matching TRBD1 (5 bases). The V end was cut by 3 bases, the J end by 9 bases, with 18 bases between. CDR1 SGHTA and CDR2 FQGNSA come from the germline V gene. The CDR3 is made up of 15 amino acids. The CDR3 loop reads CASSFQPDIYSEQFF. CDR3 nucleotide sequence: TGTGCCAGCAGCTTTCAACCGGACATCTATAGTGAGCAGTTCTTC. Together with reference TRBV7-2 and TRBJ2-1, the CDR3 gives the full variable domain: GAGVSQSPSNKVTEKGKDVELRCDPISGHTALYWYRQSLGQGLEFLIYFQGNSAPDKSGLPSDRFSAERTGGSVSTLTIQRTQQEDSAVYLCASSFQPDIYSEQFFGPGTRLTVL.

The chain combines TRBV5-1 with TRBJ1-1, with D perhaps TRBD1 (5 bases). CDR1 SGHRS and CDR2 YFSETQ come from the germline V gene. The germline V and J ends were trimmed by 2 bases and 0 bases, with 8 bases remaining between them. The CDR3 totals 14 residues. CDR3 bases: TGCGCCAGCAGCTTCGGGGGGGTGAACACTGAAGCTTTCTTT. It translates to CASSFGGVNTEAFF. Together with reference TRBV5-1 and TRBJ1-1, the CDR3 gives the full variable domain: KAGVTQTPRYLIKTRGQQVTLSCSPISGHRSVSWYQQTPGQGLQFLFEYFSETQRNKGNFPGRFSGRQFSNSRSEMNVSTLELGDSALYLCASSFGGVNTEAFFGQGTRLTVV.

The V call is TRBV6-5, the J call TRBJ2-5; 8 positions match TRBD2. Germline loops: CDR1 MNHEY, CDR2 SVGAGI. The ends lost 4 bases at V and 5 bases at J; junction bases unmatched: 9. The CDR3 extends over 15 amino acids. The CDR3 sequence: CASSWLERGMETQYF. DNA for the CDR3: TGTGCCAGCAGTTGGCTAGAGCGGGGGATGGAGACCCAGTACTTC.

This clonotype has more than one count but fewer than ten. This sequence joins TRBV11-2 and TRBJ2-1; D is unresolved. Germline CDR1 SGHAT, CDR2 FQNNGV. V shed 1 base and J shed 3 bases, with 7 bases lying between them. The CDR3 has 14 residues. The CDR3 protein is CASSLGADYNEQFF. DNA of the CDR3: TGTGCCAGCAGCTTAGGGGCAGACTACAATGAGCAGTTCTTC.

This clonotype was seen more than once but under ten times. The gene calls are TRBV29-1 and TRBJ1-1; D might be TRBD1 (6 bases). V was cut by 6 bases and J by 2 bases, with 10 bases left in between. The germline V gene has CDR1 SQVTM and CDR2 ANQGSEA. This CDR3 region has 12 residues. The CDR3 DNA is TGCAGCGTGGGACAATTTAACACTGAAGCTTTCTTT. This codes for CSVGQFNTEAFF. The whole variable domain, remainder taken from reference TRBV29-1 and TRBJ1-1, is SAVISQKPSRDICQRGTSLTIQCQVDSQVTMMFWYRQQPGQSLTLIATANQGSEATYESGFVIDKFPISRPNLTFSTLTVSNMSPEDSSIYLCSVGQFNTEAFFGQGTRLTVV.

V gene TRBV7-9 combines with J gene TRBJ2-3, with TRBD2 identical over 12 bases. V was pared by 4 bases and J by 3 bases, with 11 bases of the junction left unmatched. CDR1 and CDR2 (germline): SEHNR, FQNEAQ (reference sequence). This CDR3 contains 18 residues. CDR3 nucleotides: TGTGCCAGCAGCTCACTAGTCCCTAGCGGGGGGGAGACAGATACGCAGTATTTT. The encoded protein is CASSSLVPSGGETDTQYF.

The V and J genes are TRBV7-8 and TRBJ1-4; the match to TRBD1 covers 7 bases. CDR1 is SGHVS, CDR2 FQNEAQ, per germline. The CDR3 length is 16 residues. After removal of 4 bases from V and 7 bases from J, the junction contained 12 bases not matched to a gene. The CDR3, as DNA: TGTGCCAGCAGCTATCGCGGACCGGGACAGACTGAAAAACTGTTTTTT. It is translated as CASSYRGPGQTEKLFF.

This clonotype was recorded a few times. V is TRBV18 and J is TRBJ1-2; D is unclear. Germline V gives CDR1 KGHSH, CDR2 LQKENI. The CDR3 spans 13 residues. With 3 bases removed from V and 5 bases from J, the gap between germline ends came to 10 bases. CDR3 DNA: TGTGCCAGCTCACCCGATGTACGGTATGGCTACACCTTC. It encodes CASSPDVRYGYTF.

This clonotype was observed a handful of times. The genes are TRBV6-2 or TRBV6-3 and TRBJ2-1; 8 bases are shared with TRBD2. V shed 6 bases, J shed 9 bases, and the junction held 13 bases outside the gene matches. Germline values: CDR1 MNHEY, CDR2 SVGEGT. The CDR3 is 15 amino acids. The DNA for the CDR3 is TGTGCCAGCAGCCCCTCCGGGAGCGGGGGCAGTGAGCAGTTCTTC. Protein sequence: CASSPSGSGGSEQFF.

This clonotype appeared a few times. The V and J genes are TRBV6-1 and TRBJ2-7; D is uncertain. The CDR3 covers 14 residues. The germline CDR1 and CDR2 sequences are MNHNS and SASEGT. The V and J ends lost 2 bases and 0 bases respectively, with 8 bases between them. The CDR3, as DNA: TGTGCCAGCAGTGAATTCGGCCCCTCCTACGAGCAGTACGTC. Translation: CASSEFGPSYEQYV.

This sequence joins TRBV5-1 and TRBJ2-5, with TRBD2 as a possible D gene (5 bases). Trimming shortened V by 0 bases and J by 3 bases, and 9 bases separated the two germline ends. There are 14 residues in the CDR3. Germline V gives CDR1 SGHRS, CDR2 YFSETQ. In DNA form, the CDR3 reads TGCGCCAGCAGCTTGGGGAGGACGAAAGAGACCCAGTACTTC. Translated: CASSLGRTKETQYF.

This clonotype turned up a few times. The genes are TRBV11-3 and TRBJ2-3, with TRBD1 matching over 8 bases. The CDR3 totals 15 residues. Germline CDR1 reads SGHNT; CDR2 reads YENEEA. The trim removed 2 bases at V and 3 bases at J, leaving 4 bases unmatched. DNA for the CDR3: TGTGCCAGCAGCTTACGCGACAGGGGAACAGATACGCAGTATTTT. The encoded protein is CASSLRDRGTDTQYF.

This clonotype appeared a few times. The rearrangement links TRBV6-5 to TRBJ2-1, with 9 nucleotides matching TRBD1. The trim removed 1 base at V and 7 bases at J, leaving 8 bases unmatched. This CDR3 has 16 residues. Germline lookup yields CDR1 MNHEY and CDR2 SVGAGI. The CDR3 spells CASSYYRDRASNEQFF. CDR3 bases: TGTGCCAGCAGTTACTATCGGGACAGGGCTTCTAATGAGCAGTTCTTC.

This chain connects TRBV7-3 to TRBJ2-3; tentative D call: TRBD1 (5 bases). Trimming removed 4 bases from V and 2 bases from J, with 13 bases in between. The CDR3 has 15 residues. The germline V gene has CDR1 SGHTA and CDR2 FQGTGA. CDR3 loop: CASSSPTETTDTQYF. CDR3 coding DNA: TGTGCCAGCAGCTCCCCGACAGAGACCACAGATACGCAGTATTTT.

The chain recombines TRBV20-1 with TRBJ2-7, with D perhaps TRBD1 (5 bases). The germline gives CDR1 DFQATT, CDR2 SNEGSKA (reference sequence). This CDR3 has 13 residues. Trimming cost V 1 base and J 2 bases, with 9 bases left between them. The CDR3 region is CSARGGAPYEQYF. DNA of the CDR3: TGCAGTGCTAGAGGTGGGGCCCCCTACGAGCAGTACTTC.

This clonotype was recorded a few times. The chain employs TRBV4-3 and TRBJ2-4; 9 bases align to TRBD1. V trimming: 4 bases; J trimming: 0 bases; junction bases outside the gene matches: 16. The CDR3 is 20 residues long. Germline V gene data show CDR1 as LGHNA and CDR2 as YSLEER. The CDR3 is CASSLLLWTGENLAKNIQYF. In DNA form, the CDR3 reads TGCGCCAGCAGCCTTTTATTGTGGACAGGGGAAAACCTAGCCAAAAACATTCAGTACTTC.

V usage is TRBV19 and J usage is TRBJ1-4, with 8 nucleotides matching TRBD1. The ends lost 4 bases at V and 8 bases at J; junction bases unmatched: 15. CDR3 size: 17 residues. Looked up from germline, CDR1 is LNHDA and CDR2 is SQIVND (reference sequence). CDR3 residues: CASSNLRPGGIREKLFF. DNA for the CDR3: TGTGCCAGTAGTAACCTACGCCCAGGGGGCATTCGGGAAAAACTGTTTTTT.

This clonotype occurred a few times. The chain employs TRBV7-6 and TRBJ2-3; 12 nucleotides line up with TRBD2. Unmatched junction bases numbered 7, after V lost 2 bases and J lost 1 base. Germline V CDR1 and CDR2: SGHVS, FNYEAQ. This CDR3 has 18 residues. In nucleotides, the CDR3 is TGTGCCAGCAGCTTACTAGCGGGGGGGACTCAGGGCACAGATACGCAGTATTTT. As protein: CASSLLAGGTQGTDTQYF. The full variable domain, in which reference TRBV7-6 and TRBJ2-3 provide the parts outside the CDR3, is GAGVSQSPRYKVTKRGQDVALRCDPISGHVSLYWYRQALGQGPEFLTYFNYEAQQDKSGLPNDRFSAERPEGSISTLTIQRTEQRDSAMYRCASSLLAGGTQGTDTQYFGPGTRLTVL.